This TCR beta chain was recovered during a study of regulatory T cells in long-lasting Graves disease. Specified time point: persistent/refractory GD, antithyroid drugs over 5 years with positive TRAb. The TCR library was prepared using RNA isolated from PBMCs. This clonotype was detected a few times. The target antigen is unknown. The study, taken as a whole, reports: Persistent patients had more shared public clonotypes (under 3,000) than new patients (approximately 970). Authors noted too few samples as a limitation.

According to the study, TCR beta libraries were built with iRepertoire HTBI primers and CDR3-region Arm-PCR. TCRdb redid the calling of the multiplex PCR reads with MiXCR, one entry per CDR3 protein. The sample carries over 450,000 distinct CDR3 sequences, 20% to 25% recorded once. J lost 6 bases, V lost 4 bases, and 7 bases had no gene match. The CDR3 loop spans 14 amino acids. Looked up from germline, CDR1 is SGHRS and CDR2 is YFSETQ. The sequence was collected from a female donor with Graves disease. The rearrangement joins TRBV5-1 to TRBJ1-1, with 9 bases lining up with TRBD1. The sequencing here drew on peripheral blood mononuclear cells (PBMCs), taken when the disease was refractory, from a patient treated with antithyroid drugs. The CDR3 is CASSTGQGYAEAFF. CDR3 DNA sequence: TGCGCCAGCAGCACAGGACAGGGGTACGCTGAAGCTTTCTTT.